Below are 15 T cell receptor beta chains sequenced from a single sample in a study of response to subunit inactivated influenza vaccine. MiXCR, applied by TCRdb to the RT-PCR reads, yields one record per CDR3 protein. Of more than 450,000 distinct CDR3 sequences listed, about 7.6% were seen once; the top ten hold approximately 12%. Specimen: PBMCs from blood, collected around 2 years after vaccination. All receptors come from a man between 45 and 75 years old who received an inactivated influenza vaccine.

CDR3: CSTYKDRGSYEQYF. The CDR3, as DNA: TGCAGTACCTACAAGGACAGGGGTTCCTACGAGCAGTACTTC. V is TRBV20-1 and J is TRBJ2-7; 9 positions agree with TRBD1. V lost 8 bases to trimming and J lost 1 base; unmatched junction nucleotides: 9. This CDR3 has 14 amino acids. Germline V gene data show CDR1 as DFQATT and CDR2 as SNEGSKA (reference sequence).

This clonotype was seen repeatedly, ten times or more. The genes are TRBV4-1 and TRBJ2-5; 12 bases align to TRBD2. The CDR3 length is 16 residues. V shed 3 bases, J shed 4 bases, and the junction held 6 bases outside the gene matches. Germline values: CDR1 MGHRA, CDR2 YSYEKL. CDR3 DNA sequence: TGCGCCAGCAGCCAGTTGGGACTAGCGGGTTTAGAGACCCAGTACTTC. Encoded protein: CASSQLGLAGLETQYF.

V and J are TRBV21-1 and TRBJ2-1. TRBV21-1 is a pseudogene. The CDR3 loop spans 18 amino acids. CDR3 sequence: CASSKVSRAGRSYNEQFF. For the CDR3, the DNA is TGTGCCAGCAGCAAGGTCTCTCGCGCAGGCCGCTCCTACAATGAGCAGTTCTTC.

This clonotype was detected many times. V usage is TRBV6-5 and J usage is TRBJ2-5; D possibly corresponds to TRBD2 (6 bases). This CDR3 has 14 amino acids. Germline CDR1 reads MNHEY; CDR2 reads SVGAGI. V was clipped by 2 bases and J by 2 bases, with 9 bases between them. CDR3: CASSYGGEQETQYF. The DNA of the CDR3 is TGTGCCAGCAGTTACGGCGGGGAGCAAGAGACCCAGTACTTC.

This clonotype was observed many times. The gene calls are TRBV20-1 and TRBJ1-6; D remains ambiguous. CDR1 DFQATT and CDR2 SNEGSKA come from the germline V gene (reference sequence). The CDR3 extends over 14 amino acids. Trimming removed 3 bases at V and 7 bases at J, with 13 bases between. The CDR3 here is CSASTGPANSPLHF. The CDR3 DNA follows: TGCAGTGCTAGCACCGGTCCGGCGAATTCACCCCTCCACTTT.

At least ten counts were recorded for this clonotype. The V gene is TRBV5-6, the J gene TRBJ2-1, with D tentatively TRBD2 (5 bases). The CDR3 totals 14 residues. The V end was cut by 1 base, the J end by 3 bases, with 8 bases between. The germline gives CDR1 SGHDT, CDR2 YYEEEE. Here the CDR3 reads CASSLISVYNEQFF. CDR3 nucleotides: TGTGCCAGCAGCTTGATTAGCGTCTACAATGAGCAGTTCTTC. The variable domain in full, completed from reference TRBV5-6 and TRBJ2-1, reads DAGVTQSPTHLIKTRGQQVTLRCSPKSGHDTVSWYQQALGQGPQFIFQYYEEEERQRGNFPDRFSGHQFPNYSSELNVNALLLGDSALYLCASSLISVYNEQFFGPGTRLTVL.

The chain is built from TRBV18 and TRBJ2-5, with D possibly being TRBD2 (5 bases). V lost 2 bases, J lost 0 bases, and 13 bases lay in between. The germline V gene has CDR1 KGHSH and CDR2 LQKENI. The length of the CDR3 is 16 residues. CDR3 coding DNA: TGTGCCAGCTCACCATACCGATTGGGAGACCAAGAGACCCAGTACTTC. Its protein product is CASSPYRLGDQETQYF.

This clonotype has at least ten counts. The chain's CDR3 is CATSDTGQIYGYTF. Here the CDR3 DNA reads TGTGCCACCAGTGACACGGGACAGATCTATGGCTACACCTTC. The gene calls are TRBV24-1 and TRBJ1-2; 7 bases map to TRBD1. The CDR3 loop spans 14 amino acids. CDR1 and CDR2 (germline): KGHDR, SFDVKD. J lost 4 bases, V lost 4 bases, and 5 bases had no gene match.

This clonotype has only a few counts. The rearrangement uses TRBV21-1 and TRBJ2-3; TRBD1 is the table's D call, not checked against the DNA. TRBV21-1 is a pseudogene. This CDR3 comprises 17 residues. CDR3 protein: CASSNGASPPSTDTQYF. CDR3 DNA sequence: TGTGCCAGCAGCAATGGGGCATCACCTCCTAGCACAGATACGCAGTATTTT.

This clonotype was observed a few times. V is TRBV12-3 or TRBV12-4 and J is TRBJ2-7; 9 bases are a match to TRBD1. The V gene end was trimmed by 6 bases and the J gene end by 6 bases; junction bases not matched to a gene: 9. The CDR3 totals 14 residues. CDR3 amino acids: CASSRTGTGSEQYF. DNA for the CDR3: TGTGCCAGCAGCAGAACCGGGACAGGGAGCGAGCAGTACTTC.

This clonotype was found many times. The V gene is TRBV12-3 or TRBV12-4, the J gene TRBJ1-2, with D tentatively TRBD1 (6 bases). This CDR3 is 11 amino acids long. Trimming left V 6 bases short and J 13 bases short, with 15 bases between. The CDR3, as DNA: TGTGCCAGCAGCCCCGGGGGGGCGGCCACCTTC. This translates into CASSPGGAATF.

The V gene is TRBV30, the J gene TRBJ1-2; D may be TRBD1 (6 bases). Trimming removed 2 bases from V and 4 bases from J, with 8 bases in between. CDR3 size: 12 residues. CDR1 is GTSNPN, CDR2 SVGIG, per germline (reference sequence). The CDR3 region has the DNA TGTGCCTGGAGTCTAGGGGGCTATGGCTACACCTTC. Amino acid sequence: CAWSLGGYGYTF.

Ten or more counts support this clonotype. This chain links TRBV6-2 or TRBV6-3 with TRBJ2-7; perhaps TRBD2 as D (6 bases). V shed 6 bases and J shed 1 base, with 13 bases lying between them. The CDR3 spans 14 residues. Germline CDR1 MNHEY, CDR2 SVGEGT. The CDR3 coding sequence is TGTGCCAGCAGCCGAGCGGGTCCTTCCTACGAGCAGTACTTC. It codes for CASSRAGPSYEQYF.

The sample holds many counts of this clonotype. This chain joins TRBV20-1 and TRBJ2-7, with D maybe TRBD2 (5 bases). CDR1 is DFQATT and CDR2 is SNEGSKA in the germline V gene (reference sequence). This CDR3 contains 12 residues. V gave up 3 bases and J gave up 3 bases, with 9 bases separating them. As DNA, the CDR3 is TGCAGTGCTAGCGGGAATAACTACGAGCAGTACTTC. As protein: CSASGNNYEQYF.

This clonotype was recorded at least ten times. The chain has TRBV20-1 and TRBJ1-6; possible D gene TRBD1, 6 bases. This CDR3 is built from 17 residues. The germline gives CDR1 DFQATT, CDR2 SNEGSKA (reference sequence). Trimming took 0 bases from V and 0 from J, leaving 12 bases between them. The CDR3 loop is CSARDRDKSSYNSPLHF. In nucleotides, the CDR3 is TGCAGTGCTAGAGACCGGGACAAAAGCTCCTATAATTCACCCCTCCACTTT.